This TCR beta chain emerged from a study of CD8+ T cells in alopecia areata. Study context: Each recipient was a roughly 6-11-week-old female C3H/HeJ mouse given skin from a roughly 6-12-month-old C3H/HeJ donor with spontaneous alopecia. Notes on the study in general: Among the cells sequenced in scalp samples are also the resident alphabeta T cells of normal skin. Affected lesional scalp, above all in alopecia totalis/universalis, was more clonal than normal scalp. TCR sharing was clearer in mice than between patients, perhaps partly owing to patient HLA diversity.

Reverse transcription of extracted RNA yielded cDNA, which provided the sequencing template. Here immunoSEQ multiplex PCR was the method, and the copy in TCRdb shows in-frame clones only, minus some. The sample contains approximately 110,000 clones, none occurring once; about 20% lies in the top ten. On this clone itself: Its cognate antigen is unknown. Gene labels here are mouse ones. Read data end 4 residues before the CDR3 end; the end is taken from the germline J gene.

Trimming pared 3 bases from V and 6 bases from J, leaving 11 bases between. The CDR3 runs 14 residues. Germline CDR1 reads NSQYPW; CDR2 reads LRSPGD (reference sequence). Sequenced input: lesional skin. This sequence originates from a C3H/HeJ mouse with alopecia areata. MHC haplotype of the mouse line: H2-k. The rearrangement links TRBV1 to TRBJ1-4; D may be TRBD1 (5 bases). The CDR3 loop is CTCSARVEDERLFF. The CDR3 DNA, read in part, is TGCACCTGCAGTGCCAGGGTAGAGGACGAA.